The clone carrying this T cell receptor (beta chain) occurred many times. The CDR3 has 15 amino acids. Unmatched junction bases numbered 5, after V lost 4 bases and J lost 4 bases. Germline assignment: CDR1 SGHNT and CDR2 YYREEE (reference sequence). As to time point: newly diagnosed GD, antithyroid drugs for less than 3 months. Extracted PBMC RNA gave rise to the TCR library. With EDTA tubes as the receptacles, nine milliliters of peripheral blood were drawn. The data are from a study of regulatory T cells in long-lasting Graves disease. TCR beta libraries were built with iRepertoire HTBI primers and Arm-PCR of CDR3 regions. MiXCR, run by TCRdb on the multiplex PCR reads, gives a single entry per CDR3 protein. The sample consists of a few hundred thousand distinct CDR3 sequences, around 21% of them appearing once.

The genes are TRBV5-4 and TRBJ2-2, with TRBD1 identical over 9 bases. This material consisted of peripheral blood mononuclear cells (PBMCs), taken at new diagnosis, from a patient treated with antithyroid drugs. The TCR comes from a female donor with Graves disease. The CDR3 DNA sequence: TGTGCCAGCAGCGCCCGGGACAGGGTCACCGGGGAGCTGTTTTTT. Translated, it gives CASSARDRVTGELFF.